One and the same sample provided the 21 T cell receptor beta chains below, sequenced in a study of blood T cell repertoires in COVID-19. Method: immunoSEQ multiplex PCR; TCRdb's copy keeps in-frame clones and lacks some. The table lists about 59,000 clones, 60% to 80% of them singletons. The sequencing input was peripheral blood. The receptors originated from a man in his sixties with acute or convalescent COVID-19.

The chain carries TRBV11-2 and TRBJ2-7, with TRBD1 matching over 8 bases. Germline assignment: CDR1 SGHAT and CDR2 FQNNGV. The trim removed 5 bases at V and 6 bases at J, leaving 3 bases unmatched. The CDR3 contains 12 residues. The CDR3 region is CASSRDRGEQYF. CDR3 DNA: TGTGCCAGCAGCCGCGACAGGGGCGAGCAGTACTTC.

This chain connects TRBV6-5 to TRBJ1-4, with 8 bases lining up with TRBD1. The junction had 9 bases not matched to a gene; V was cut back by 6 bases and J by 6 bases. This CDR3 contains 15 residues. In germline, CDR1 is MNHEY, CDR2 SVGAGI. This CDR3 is CASRLTGESYEKLFF. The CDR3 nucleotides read TGTGCCAGCAGGTTGACAGGGGAGAGTTATGAAAAACTGTTTTTT.

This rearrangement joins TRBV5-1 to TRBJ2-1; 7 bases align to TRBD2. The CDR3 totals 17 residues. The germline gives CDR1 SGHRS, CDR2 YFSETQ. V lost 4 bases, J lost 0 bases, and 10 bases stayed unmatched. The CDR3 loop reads CASSPVTSALSYNEQFF. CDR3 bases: TGCGCCAGCAGCCCTGTAACTAGCGCTCTCTCCTACAATGAGCAGTTCTTC.

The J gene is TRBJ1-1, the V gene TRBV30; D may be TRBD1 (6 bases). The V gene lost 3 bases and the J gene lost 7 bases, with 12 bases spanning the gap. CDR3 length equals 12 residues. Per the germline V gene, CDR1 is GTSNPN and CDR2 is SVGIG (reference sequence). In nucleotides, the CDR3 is TGTGCCTGGAGCCCAAGGACAGTTGAAGCTTTCTTT. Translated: CAWSPRTVEAFF.

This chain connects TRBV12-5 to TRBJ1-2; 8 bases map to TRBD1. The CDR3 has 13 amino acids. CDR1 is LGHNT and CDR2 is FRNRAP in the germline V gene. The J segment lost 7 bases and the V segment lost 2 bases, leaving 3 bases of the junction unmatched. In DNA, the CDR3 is TGTGCTAGTGGTTTGCAGGGGGCATTTGGCTACACCTTC. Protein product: CASGLQGAFGYTF.

In DNA form, the CDR3 reads TGCGCCAGCAGCTTTGATGGCTTACCATCGTACAATGAGCAGTTCTTC. Translation: CASSFDGLPSYNEQFF. The chain uses TRBV5-1 and TRBJ2-1; D is undetermined. Trimming took off 2 bases at V and 4 bases at J, with 16 bases between the two ends. Germline CDR1 SGHRS, CDR2 YFSETQ. The CDR3 contains 16 residues.

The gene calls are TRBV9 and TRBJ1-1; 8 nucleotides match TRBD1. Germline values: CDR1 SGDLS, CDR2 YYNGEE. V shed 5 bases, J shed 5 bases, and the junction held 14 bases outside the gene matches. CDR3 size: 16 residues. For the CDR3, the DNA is TGTGCCAGCAGAAATTTACTCAGGGGGCTGCATACTGAAGCTTTCTTT. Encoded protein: CASRNLLRGLHTEAFF.

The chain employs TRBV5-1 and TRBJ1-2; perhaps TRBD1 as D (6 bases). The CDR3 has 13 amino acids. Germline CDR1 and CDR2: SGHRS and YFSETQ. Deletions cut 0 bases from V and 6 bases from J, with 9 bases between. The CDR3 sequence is CASSLGSGDGYTF. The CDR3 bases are TGCGCCAGCAGCTTGGGGTCAGGGGATGGCTACACCTTC.

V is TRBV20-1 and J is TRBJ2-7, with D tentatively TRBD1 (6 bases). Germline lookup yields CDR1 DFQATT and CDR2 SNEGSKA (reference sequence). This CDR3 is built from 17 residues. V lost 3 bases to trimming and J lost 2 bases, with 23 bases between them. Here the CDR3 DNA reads TGCAGTGCTAGTTCTATTCCGGACAGATTTAAGACCTACGAGCAGTACTTC. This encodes CSASSIPDRFKTYEQYF.

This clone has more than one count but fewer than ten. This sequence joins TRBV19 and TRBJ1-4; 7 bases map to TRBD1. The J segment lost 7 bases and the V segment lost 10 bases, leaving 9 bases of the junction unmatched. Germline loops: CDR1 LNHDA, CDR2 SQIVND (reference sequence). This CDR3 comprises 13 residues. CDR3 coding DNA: TGTGCCACCTCTTGGCAGGGGGTTGAAAAACTGTTTTTT. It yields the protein CATSWQGVEKLFF.

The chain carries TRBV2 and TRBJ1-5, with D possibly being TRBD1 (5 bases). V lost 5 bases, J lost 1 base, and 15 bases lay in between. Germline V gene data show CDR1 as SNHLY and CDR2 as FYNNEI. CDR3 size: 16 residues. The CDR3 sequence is CASSWQGVYSNQPQHF. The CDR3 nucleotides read TGTGCCAGCAGTTGGCAGGGTGTCTACAGCAATCAGCCCCAGCATTTT.

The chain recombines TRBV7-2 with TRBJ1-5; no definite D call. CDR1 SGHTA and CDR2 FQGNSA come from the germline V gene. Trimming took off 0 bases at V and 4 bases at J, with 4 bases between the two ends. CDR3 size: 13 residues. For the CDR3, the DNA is TGTGCCAGCAGCTTAGCCTCGAATCAGCCCCAGCATTTT. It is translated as CASSLASNQPQHF.

As DNA, the CDR3 is TGCAGCGCAGCGTTGGGGACAGGGTCCCAAGAGACCCAGTACTTC. Protein: CSAALGTGSQETQYF. The rearrangement links TRBV29-1 to TRBJ2-5; 9 positions agree with TRBD1. Germline V CDR1 and CDR2: SQVTM, ANQGSEA. V trimming: 7 bases; J trimming: 1 base; junction bases outside the gene matches: 10. This CDR3 is built from 15 residues. Drawing the rest from reference TRBV29-1 and TRBJ2-5, the complete variable domain is SAVISQKPSRDICQRGTSLTIQCQVDSQVTMMFWYRQQPGQSLTLIATANQGSEATYESGFVIDKFPISRPNLTFSTLTVSNMSPEDSSIYLCSAALGTGSQETQYFGPGTRLLVL.

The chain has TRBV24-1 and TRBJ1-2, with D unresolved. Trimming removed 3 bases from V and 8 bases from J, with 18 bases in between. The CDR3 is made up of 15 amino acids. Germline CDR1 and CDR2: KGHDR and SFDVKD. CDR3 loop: CATSDGRRGVDGYTF. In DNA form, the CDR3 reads TGTGCCACCAGTGATGGGCGGCGGGGAGTCGACGGCTACACCTTC.

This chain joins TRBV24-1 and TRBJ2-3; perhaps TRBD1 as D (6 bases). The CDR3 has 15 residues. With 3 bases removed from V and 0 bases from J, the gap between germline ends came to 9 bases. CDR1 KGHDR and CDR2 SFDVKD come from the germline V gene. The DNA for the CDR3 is TGTGCCACCAGTGATGTGGGGGCTAGCACAGATACGCAGTATTTT. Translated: CATSDVGASTDTQYF.

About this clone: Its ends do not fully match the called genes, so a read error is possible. This chain's CDR3 is CAISESMGQRSKF. The CDR3 DNA follows: TGTGCCATCAGTGAGTCGATGGGACAACGATCGAAGTTT. The gene calls are TRBV10-3 and TRBJ1-1, with D possibly being TRBD1 (6 bases). The CDR3 runs 13 residues. Germline-derived CDR1 and CDR2 are ENHRY and SYGVKD.

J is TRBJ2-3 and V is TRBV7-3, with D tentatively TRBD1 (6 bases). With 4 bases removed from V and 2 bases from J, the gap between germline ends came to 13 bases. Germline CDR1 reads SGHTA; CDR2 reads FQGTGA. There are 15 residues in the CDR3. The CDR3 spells CASSSTGHTTDTQYF. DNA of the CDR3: TGTGCCAGCAGCTCAACGGGACATACCACAGATACGCAGTATTTT.

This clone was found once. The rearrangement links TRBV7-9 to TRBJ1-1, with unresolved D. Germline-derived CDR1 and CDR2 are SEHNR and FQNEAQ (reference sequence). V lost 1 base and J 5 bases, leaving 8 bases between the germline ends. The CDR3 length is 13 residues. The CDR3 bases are TGTGCCAGCAGCTTAGATGCAGGAACTGAAGCTTTCTTT. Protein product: CASSLDAGTEAFF.

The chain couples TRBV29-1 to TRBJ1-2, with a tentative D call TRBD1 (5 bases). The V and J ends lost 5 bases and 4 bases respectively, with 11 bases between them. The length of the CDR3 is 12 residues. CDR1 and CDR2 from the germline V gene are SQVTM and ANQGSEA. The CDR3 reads CSVLDSFYGYTF. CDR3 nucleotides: TGCAGCGTTCTAGACAGCTTCTATGGCTACACCTTC.

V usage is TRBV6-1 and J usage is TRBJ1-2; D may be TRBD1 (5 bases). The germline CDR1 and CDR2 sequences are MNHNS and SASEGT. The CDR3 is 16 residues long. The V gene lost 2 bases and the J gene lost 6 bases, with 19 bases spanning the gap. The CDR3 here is CASSEFGGISPHGYTF. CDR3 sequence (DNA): TGTGCCAGCAGTGAATTCGGGGGAATCTCCCCCCATGGCTACACCTTC.

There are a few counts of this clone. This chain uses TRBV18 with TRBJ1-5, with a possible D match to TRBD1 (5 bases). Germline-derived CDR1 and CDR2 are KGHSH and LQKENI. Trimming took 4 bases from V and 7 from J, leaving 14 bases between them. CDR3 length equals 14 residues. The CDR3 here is CASSLGPGDQPQHF. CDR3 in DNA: TGTGCCAGCTCACTGGGCCCGGGGGACCAGCCCCAGCATTTT. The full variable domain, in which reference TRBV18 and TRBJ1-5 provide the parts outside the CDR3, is NAGVMQNPRHLVRRRGQEARLRCSPMKGHSHVYWYRQLPEEGLKFMVYLQKENIIDESGMPKERFSAEFPKEGPSILRIQQVVRGDSAAYFCASSLGPGDQPQHFGDGTRLSIL.